Following are 30 T cell receptor beta chains from one sample sequenced in a study of blood T cell repertoires in COVID-19. Here immunoSEQ multiplex PCR was the method, and the copy in TCRdb shows in-frame clones only, minus some. The sample yields 70,000 to 75,000 clones, approximately 79% seen once. Sequencing was performed on peripheral blood. The receptors derive from a man aged 55-75 years with active or convalescent COVID-19.

This clone was found once. The V gene is TRBV2, the J gene TRBJ2-3, with D possibly matching TRBD2 (6 bases). CDR1 is SNHLY and CDR2 is FYNNEI in the germline V gene. There are 13 residues in the CDR3. V lost 5 bases to trimming and J lost 6 bases, with 12 bases between them. This CDR3 reads CASSYSRGDTQYF. The CDR3 DNA is TGTGCCAGCAGTTATAGCCGGGGGGATACGCAGTATTTT. The complete variable domain, with remaining parts taken from reference TRBV2 and TRBJ2-3, reads EPEVTQTPSHQVTQMGQEVILRCVPISNHLYFYWYRQILGQKVEFLVSFYNNEISEKSEIFDDQFSVERPDGSNFTLKIRSTKLEDSAMYFCASSYSRGDTQYFGPGTRLTVL.

This clone was counted a single time. This chain connects TRBV28 to TRBJ2-1; 7 positions match TRBD1. Germline CDR1 and CDR2: MDHEN and SYDVKM. The CDR3 runs 14 residues. J was trimmed by 0 bases and V by 10 bases; bases with no gene match: 6. This chain's CDR3 is CATHGQDSYNEQFF. The CDR3, as DNA: TGTGCCACACACGGACAGGACTCCTACAATGAGCAGTTCTTC.

The chain employs TRBV29-1 and TRBJ1-2; unclear D gene. Trimming pared 4 bases from V and 8 bases from J, leaving 11 bases between. The CDR3 is 11 amino acids. Germline CDR1 reads SQVTM; CDR2 reads ANQGSEA. The CDR3 coding sequence is TGCAGCGTTGTTGGTGGGCTGGGCTACACCTTC. Encoded protein: CSVVGGLGYTF.

The chain has TRBV30 and TRBJ1-1; 8 nucleotides agree with TRBD1. V was pared by 4 bases and J by 5 bases, with 3 bases of the junction left unmatched. This CDR3 is 12 amino acids long. The germline gives CDR1 GTSNPN, CDR2 SVGIG (reference sequence). The CDR3 loop reads CAWNRGRTEAFF. DNA for the CDR3: TGTGCCTGGAACAGGGGGAGGACTGAAGCTTTCTTT.

The J gene is TRBJ2-3, the V gene TRBV30; D is possibly TRBD1 (5 bases). The germline gives CDR1 GTSNPN, CDR2 SVGIG (reference sequence). The CDR3 spans 14 residues. The germline V and J ends were trimmed by 4 bases and 2 bases, with 13 bases remaining between them. CDR3 region: CAWKNGRVTDTQYF. As DNA, the CDR3 is TGTGCCTGGAAAAACGGCAGGGTCACAGATACGCAGTATTTT.

This clone occurred a few times. V and J are TRBV19 and TRBJ1-2; D may be TRBD1 (5 bases). This CDR3 region has 14 residues. The germline V and J ends were trimmed by 3 bases and 8 bases, with 16 bases remaining between them. Per germline, CDR1 LNHDA and CDR2 SQIVND (reference sequence). Here the CDR3 DNA reads TGTGCCAGTAGTATTTCCAGGGCCGAGCTGGGCTACACCTTC. Residues: CASSISRAELGYTF.

V and J are TRBV4-3 and TRBJ1-6; TRBD1 agrees at 8 bases. The CDR3 has 18 amino acids. The junction had 9 bases not matched to a gene; V was cut back by 0 bases and J by 5 bases. The germline gives CDR1 LGHNA, CDR2 YSLEER. The DNA of the CDR3 is TGCGCCAGCAGCCAAGAGAGACAGGGGCCATCTAATAATTCACCCCTCCACTTT. This translates into CASSQERQGPSNNSPLHF.

The chain joins TRBV30 to TRBJ2-7, with 8 nucleotides matching TRBD1. CDR1 GTSNPN and CDR2 SVGIG come from the germline V gene (reference sequence). V lost 8 bases and J lost 2; bases outside the gene matches: 5. The CDR3 totals 12 residues. CDR3 region: CAGGQAAYEQYF. In nucleotides, the CDR3 is TGTGCCGGGGGACAGGCCGCCTACGAGCAGTACTTC.

The chain recombines TRBV7-8 with TRBJ1-6; D uncertain. CDR3 size: 14 residues. The V end was cut by 1 base, the J end by 5 bases, with 6 bases between. The V gene's germline CDR1 is SGHVS and CDR2 FQNEAQ. The CDR3 DNA sequence: TGTGCCAGCAGCTTAGGGCAGGATAATTCACCCCTCCACTTT. This sequence encodes CASSLGQDNSPLHF. Supplemented by reference TRBV7-8 and TRBJ1-6, the full variable domain reads GAGVSQSPRYKVAKRGQDVALRCDPISGHVSLFWYQQALGQGPEFLTYFQNEAQLDKSGLPSDRFFAERPEGSVSTLKIQRTQQEDSAVYLCASSLGQDNSPLHFGNGTRLTVT.

The CDR3 coding sequence is TGTGCCATCACCGCCGCGGAGGGGGCGAGGTCTGGCTACACCTTC. As protein: CAITAAEGARSGYTF. V gene TRBV10-3 combines with J gene TRBJ1-2; 7 nucleotides align to TRBD1. Trimming took 7 bases from V and 7 from J; bases not matched to a gene: 15. The CDR3 loop spans 15 amino acids. Germline V gene lookup returns CDR1 ENHRY and CDR2 SYGVKD.

The gene calls are TRBV2 and TRBJ1-1; D unclear. Trimming took 11 bases from V and 4 from J, leaving 11 bases between them. The V gene's germline CDR1 is SNHLY and CDR2 FYNNEI. This CDR3 spans 11 amino acids. The CDR3 DNA reads as TGTGCCGGCCATGAAAGCACTGAAGCTTTCTTT. Protein: CAGHESTEAFF. Using reference TRBV2 and TRBJ1-1 for the parts outside the CDR3, the full variable domain is EPEVTQTPSHQVTQMGQEVILRCVPISNHLYFYWYRQILGQKVEFLVSFYNNEISEKSEIFDDQFSVERPDGSNFTLKIRSTKLEDSAMYFCAGHESTEAFFGQGTRLTVV.

This chain joins TRBV18 and TRBJ2-5; TRBD1 is a possible D gene (5 bases). Germline V gene sequence: CDR1 KGHSH, CDR2 LQKENI. The V end was cut by 3 bases, the J end by 1 base, with 9 bases between. The CDR3 is made up of 14 amino acids. For the CDR3, the DNA is TGTGCCAGCTCACCCGACAGAAGCCAAGAGACCCAGTACTTC. Translated, it gives CASSPDRSQETQYF.

This clone was observed a handful of times. The chain joins TRBV7-9 to TRBJ1-2; D gene uncertain. V shed 5 bases and J shed 4 bases, with 20 bases lying between them. Germline V gives CDR1 SEHNR, CDR2 FQNEAQ (reference sequence). This CDR3 spans 16 amino acids. Written as DNA, the CDR3 is TGTGCCAGCAGCCCCAACCAAGTGGAAACGGGCTATGGCTACACCTTC. Residues: CASSPNQVETGYGYTF.

The rearrangement uses TRBV5-1 and TRBJ1-4; D remains unclear. The CDR3 is 15 amino acids. CDR1 SGHRS and CDR2 YFSETQ come from the germline V gene. With 0 bases removed from V and 7 bases from J, the gap between germline ends came to 13 bases. In DNA, the CDR3 is TGCGCCAGCAGCTTGGCCCCGGTGGGGAGTGAAAAACTGTTTTTT. Its protein product is CASSLAPVGSEKLFF.

J is TRBJ2-3 and V is TRBV7-3, with 11 bases identical to TRBD2. This CDR3 comprises 15 residues. Germline CDR1 SGHTA, CDR2 FQGTGA. The junction had 3 bases not matched to a gene; V was cut back by 5 bases and J by 2 bases. The CDR3 here is CASSLSGGATDTQYF. The CDR3 DNA follows: TGTGCCAGCAGCCTTAGCGGGGGGGCCACAGATACGCAGTATTTT.

The V gene is TRBV2, the J gene TRBJ2-5, with 12 nucleotides matching TRBD1. CDR1 SNHLY and CDR2 FYNNEI come from the germline V gene. The CDR3 loop spans 14 amino acids. With 6 bases clipped from V and 7 bases from J, the junction kept 6 bases outside the gene matches. CDR3 nucleotides: TGTGCCAGCAGCAGGGACAGGGGGCTGGGGACCCAGTACTTC. As protein: CASSRDRGLGTQYF.

J is TRBJ2-7 and V is TRBV27; 7 bases are a match to TRBD2. V shed 1 base and J 1 base; nucleotides not matched to a gene: 1. The CDR3 covers 14 residues. The germline V gene has CDR1 MNHEY and CDR2 SMNVEV (reference sequence). The CDR3 loop is CASSLFGRSYEQYF. The DNA of the CDR3 is TGTGCCAGCAGTTTATTCGGGAGGTCCTACGAGCAGTACTTC.

The chain combines TRBV7-6 with TRBJ1-3; 7 bases align to TRBD1. The CDR3 is 16 residues long. After removal of 5 bases from V and 0 bases from J, the junction contained 7 bases not matched to a gene. Looked up from germline, CDR1 is SGHVS and CDR2 is FNYEAQ. In DNA form, the CDR3 reads TGTGCCAGCAGCCTGGGGACAGCCTACTCTGGAAACACCATATATTTT. It is translated as CASSLGTAYSGNTIYF.

This chain joins TRBV18 and TRBJ2-2, with 7 bases lining up with TRBD2. The V gene's germline CDR1 is KGHSH and CDR2 LQKENI. This CDR3 has 16 residues. V was pared by 5 bases and J by 0 bases, with 6 bases of the junction left unmatched. CDR3 sequence reads: CASSFAGTTNTGELFF. In nucleotides, the CDR3 is TGTGCCAGCTCATTTGCCGGGACTACGAACACCGGGGAGCTGTTTTTT.

V and J are TRBV5-6 and TRBJ1-2; no definite D call. The germline V and J ends were trimmed by 2 bases and 5 bases, with 16 bases remaining between them. There are 15 residues in the CDR3. Germline lookup yields CDR1 SGHDT and CDR2 YYEEEE. CDR3 region: CASSLVDLVRYGYTF. The CDR3 DNA sequence: TGTGCCAGCAGCTTAGTCGATCTCGTGCGATATGGCTACACCTTC.

This clone was observed a few times. The genes are TRBV29-1 and TRBJ1-2, with TRBD1 as a possible D gene (5 bases). CDR3 length: 12 residues. V was trimmed by 4 bases and J by 2 bases, leaving 8 bases between them. Looked up from germline, CDR1 is SQVTM and CDR2 is ANQGSEA. CDR3 sequence: CSVVAGNYGYTF. Here the CDR3 DNA reads TGCAGCGTTGTTGCAGGGAACTATGGCTACACCTTC.

The J gene is TRBJ1-2, the V gene TRBV30; D may be TRBD1 (5 bases). The V and J ends lost 4 bases and 0 bases respectively, with 15 bases between them. The CDR3 contains 15 residues. Germline V gives CDR1 GTSNPN, CDR2 SVGIG (reference sequence). CDR3 in DNA: TGTGCCTGGACCCGGACTCCGGGGGCTAACTATGGCTACACCTTC. Translation gives CAWTRTPGANYGYTF.

CDR3: CASSFGGGIETQYF. CDR3 coding DNA: TGTGCCAGCAGCTTTGGGGGGGGTATAGAGACCCAGTACTTC. The chain joins TRBV7-2 to TRBJ2-5; 7 bases line up with TRBD2. CDR3 length: 14 amino acids. The germline CDR1 and CDR2 sequences are SGHTA and FQGNSA. V lost 3 bases and J lost 4; bases outside the gene matches: 5.

The gene calls are TRBV6-6 and TRBJ1-6, with D unclear. V shed 1 base and J shed 4 bases, with 5 bases lying between them. Per the germline V gene, CDR1 is MNHNY and CDR2 is SVGAGI (reference sequence). The CDR3 runs 14 residues. In DNA, the CDR3 is TGTGCCAGCAGTTACTGGGAGTATAATTCACCCCTCCACTTT. As protein: CASSYWEYNSPLHF.

The sample holds a few counts of this clone. This chain joins TRBV6-2 or TRBV6-3 and TRBJ1-5; no firm D call. Trimming removed 5 bases from V and 5 bases from J, with 13 bases in between. CDR3 length: 14 amino acids. Germline values: CDR1 MNHEY, CDR2 SVGEGT. The CDR3 DNA reads as TGTGCCAGCAGTCGCGCCCTGAGGGATCAGCCCCAGCATTTT. Translation gives CASSRALRDQPQHF.

The gene calls are TRBV28 and TRBJ2-1; TRBD1 agrees at 9 bases. The CDR3 is 14 amino acids. V shed 5 bases, J shed 8 bases, and the junction held 7 bases outside the gene matches. The germline CDR1 and CDR2 sequences are MDHEN and SYDVKM. The CDR3 DNA reads TGTGCCAGCAGTCTGGGGGACAGGGCCGATGAGCAGTTCTTC. Its protein product is CASSLGDRADEQFF.

The rearrangement joins TRBV5-5 to TRBJ2-7; TRBD1 matches 10 bases. Trimming at V came to 4 bases and at J to 2 bases, leaving 6 bases not matched to a gene. This CDR3 comprises 15 residues. CDR1 and CDR2 (germline): SGHKS, YYEKEE (reference sequence). CDR3 amino acids: CASSPTGTGAYEQYF. CDR3 coding DNA: TGTGCCAGCAGCCCCACTGGGACAGGGGCCTACGAGCAGTACTTC.

This chain uses TRBV2 with TRBJ2-7; 8 bases map to TRBD1. Germline loops: CDR1 SNHLY, CDR2 FYNNEI. Unmatched junction bases numbered 14, after V lost 6 bases and J lost 4 bases. The CDR3 is 16 residues long. CDR3 nucleotides: TGTGCCAGCAGAGGAAGTGACAGGGGTGGGTTTTACGAGCAGTACTTC. Translating it yields CASRGSDRGGFYEQYF.

The V and J genes are TRBV18 and TRBJ1-2; D ambiguous. CDR1 is KGHSH, CDR2 LQKENI, per germline. V was trimmed by 6 bases and J by 4 bases, leaving 12 bases between them. The CDR3 runs to 13 residues. CDR3 bases: TGTGCCAGCTCCCTCGGACTGAGCTATGGCTACACCTTC. As protein: CASSLGLSYGYTF.

The chain joins TRBV14 to TRBJ1-6; TRBD1 matches 11 bases. CDR3 length equals 18 residues. With 3 bases clipped from V and 8 bases from J, the junction kept 12 bases outside the gene matches. Germline lookup yields CDR1 SGHDN and CDR2 FVKESK. This CDR3 is CASSQMDRGRLLDSPLHF. In nucleotides, the CDR3 is TGTGCCAGCAGCCAGATGGACAGGGGGCGCCTATTAGATTCACCCCTCCACTTT. Based on the CDR3 plus reference TRBV14 and TRBJ1-6, the full variable domain is EAGVTQFPSHSVIEKGQTVTLRCDPISGHDNLYWYRRVMGKEIKFLLHFVKESKQDESGMPNNRFLAERTGGTYSTLKVQPAELEDSGVYFCASSQMDRGRLLDSPLHFGNGTRLTVT.